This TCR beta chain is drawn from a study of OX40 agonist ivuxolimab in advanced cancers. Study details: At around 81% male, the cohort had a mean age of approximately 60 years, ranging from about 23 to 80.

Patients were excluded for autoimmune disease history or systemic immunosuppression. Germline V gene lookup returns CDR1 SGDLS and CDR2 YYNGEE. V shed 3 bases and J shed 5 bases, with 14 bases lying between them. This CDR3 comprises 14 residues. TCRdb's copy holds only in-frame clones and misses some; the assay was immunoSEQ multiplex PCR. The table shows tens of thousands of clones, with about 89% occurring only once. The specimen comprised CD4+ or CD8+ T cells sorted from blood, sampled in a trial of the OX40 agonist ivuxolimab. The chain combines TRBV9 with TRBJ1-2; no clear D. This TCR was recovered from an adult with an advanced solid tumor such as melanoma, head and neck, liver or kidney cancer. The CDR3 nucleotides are TGTGCCAGCAGCGGTACCGGGCCCCCATATGGCTACACCTTC. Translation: CASSGTGPPYGYTF.